The 9 T cell receptor beta chains in this list originate from one sample, sequenced in a study of CD8 T cells in Susac syndrome. RNA amounts of roughly 0.5 to 1 ug underwent reverse transcription with random hexamers. TCRdb reanalysed the immunoSEQ multiplex PCR reads using MiXCR and keeps one entry per CDR3 protein. The sample yields about 150,000 distinct CDR3 sequences, roughly 95% seen once. The sequencing input was CD4+ T cells from PBMCs. These receptors originate from a human donor with multiple sclerosis.

The chain joins TRBV25-1 to TRBJ1-5, with a tentative D call TRBD1 (5 bases). CDR1 and CDR2 from the germline V gene are MGHDK and SYGVNS. V was pared by 5 bases and J by 5 bases, with 13 bases between. The CDR3 totals 14 residues. For the CDR3, the DNA is TGTGCCAGCAGTCCGCAGGGAGGGGATCAGCCCCAGCATTTT. Its translation is CASSPQGGDQPQHF.

This clonotype was picked up one time. The chain combines TRBV12-3 or TRBV12-4 with TRBJ2-2; D might be TRBD2 (5 bases). This CDR3 is 16 amino acids long. Deletions cut 11 bases from V and 1 base from J, with 20 bases between. Here the CDR3 reads CAGRAAGTWNTGELFF. The CDR3 region has the DNA TGTGCCGGTCGGGCCGCGGGTACGTGGAACACCGGGGAGCTGTTTTTT.

V is TRBV25-1 and J is TRBJ1-1; 8 bases line up with TRBD1. Trimming removed 6 bases from V and 4 bases from J; junction bases left unmatched: 7. CDR1 and CDR2 from the germline V gene are MGHDK and SYGVNS. The CDR3 sequence is 14 residues long. CDR3 sequence reads: CASRFGQGGTEAFF. In DNA form, the CDR3 reads TGTGCCAGCAGATTCGGACAGGGCGGCACTGAAGCTTTCTTT.

This chain links TRBV30 with TRBJ2-3, with D possibly TRBD1 on 5 matching bases. V was clipped by 3 bases and J by 1 base, with 14 bases between them. The CDR3 consists of 15 residues. The germline V gene has CDR1 GTSNPN and CDR2 SVGIG (reference sequence). CDR3 DNA sequence: TGTGCCTGGAGGTCAGGGTGGTCGGGCACAGATACGCAGTATTTT. Amino acids: CAWRSGWSGTDTQYF.

This clonotype was seen just once. V and J are TRBV12-3 or TRBV12-4 and TRBJ2-7; D is unclear. Trimming took 3 bases from V and 5 from J, leaving 8 bases between them. The CDR3 is 12 residues long. The CDR3 is CASSFLENEQYF. The CDR3 coding sequence is TGTGCCAGCAGTTTTCTGGAAAACGAGCAGTACTTC.

The CDR3 nucleotides are TGTGCCAGCAGCTTAGTTGGGACAGGGACTGGCTACACCTTC. Translation gives CASSLVGTGTGYTF. The chain joins TRBV7-3 to TRBJ1-2; 9 bases match TRBD1. Germline loops: CDR1 SGHTA, CDR2 FQGTGA. The CDR3 covers 14 residues. V lost 2 bases, J lost 7 bases, and 5 bases stayed unmatched.

The chain employs TRBV7-2 and TRBJ2-5, with D unclear. This CDR3 has 11 amino acids. V dropped 3 bases and J dropped 7 bases, with 6 bases sitting between them. The V gene's germline CDR1 is SGHTA and CDR2 FQGNSA. The CDR3: CASSFVGTQYF. CDR3 nucleotide sequence: TGTGCCAGCAGCTTTGTTGGGACCCAGTACTTC.

This chain uses TRBV12-3 or TRBV12-4 with TRBJ1-2; maybe TRBD1 (5 bases). CDR3 length equals 11 residues. Trimming took 6 bases from V and 7 from J, leaving 9 bases between them. The CDR3 DNA reads TGTGCCAGCAGGGGGCGCGGTGGCTACACCTTC. This gives the protein CASRGRGGYTF.

V is TRBV7-2 and J is TRBJ2-3; D ambiguous. The CDR3 loop spans 16 amino acids. Between the trimmed V and J ends, which lost 3 bases and 2 bases, there was a span of 15 bases. Germline CDR1 is SGHTA and CDR2 is FQGNSA. The CDR3 here is CASSLLWGQSTDTQYF. The CDR3 DNA sequence: TGTGCCAGCAGCTTGCTCTGGGGTCAGTCCACAGATACGCAGTATTTT.